This TCR beta chain was sequenced for a study of cytomegalovirus exposure and HLA in healthy donors. Study-wide context: About 200 million T cells yielded 100 million to 130 million unique TCR beta sequences, as an earlier analysis found. General study findings and limits: It has been reported that TCR beta sequences accurately predicted the HLA-A and HLA-B alleles of most subjects. In a later analysis, across HLA loci, associated TCR counts were highest for DRB1, lowest for HLA-C.

Trimming took off 7 bases at V and 5 bases at J, with 15 bases between the two ends. The CDR3 spans 13 residues. Germline CDR1 and CDR2: MDHEN and SYDVKM. The PCR used 60 Vbeta and 13 Jbeta primers. The authors' processing: It was a later analysis that counted about 80 million unique TCR beta chains, of which 9 million to 13 million were shared. Repertoires were generated with immunoSEQ multiplex PCR, while TCRdb's copy carries only in-frame clones and drops some. V and J calls and clone size are copied from that table; D and trimming were computed from the DNA. The top ten clones hold about 16% of a sample with 90,000 to 150,000 clones, roughly four fifths of them seen once. Concerning this clone: Its specificity is not known.

The genes are TRBV28 and TRBJ2-7; D gene uncertain. The sample comprised PBMCs. The clonotype originates from a man aged 50 to 59 in good health and CMV-seropositive. CDR3 sequence (DNA): TGTGCCAGCACCCCCGGTGGGCGCAACGAGCAGTACTTC. This translates into CASTPGGRNEQYF.